This TCR beta chain came from a study of blood T cell repertoires in COVID-19 (dated by TCRdb to about 2020). Context from the whole study: Samples from collaborators originated in the United States, Italy and Spain and spanned both the acute and convalescent phases of COVID-19. The material from the prospective study consisted of cDNA or gDNA derived from T cells, B-cell-depleted T cells, or PBMCs. Subjects who had been exposed to COVID-19, were actively infected with it, or had recovered from it provided the deeply sampled blood TCRbeta repertoires that made up the dataset. The repertoires were released in a freely available public database intended as a resource for research on the immune response to SARS-CoV-2. Samples were obtained from the ongoing ImmuneRACE study (first 160 participants) and from approximately 1,200 subjects provided by 6 global collaborators. Nearly every sample came with metadata listing a de-identified subject ID, COVID-19 status, age in years and sex. Where HLA class I and class II types were available, the types were taken from metadata supplied by the sample provider, not from assay-based typing. Here is what the overall study found, with its caveats: The amount of clinical and demographic metadata varied by source and participant and was provided uncurated.

The cysteine opens and the phenylalanine closes a CDR3 of 15 amino acids. The CDR3 DNA has 45 bases and is translated from base 1. CDR1 and CDR2, per the germline V gene, are SGHTA and FQGNSA. Compared with germline, V lacks 5 bases and J lacks 6 bases; bases without a gene match: 12. Enrolling through a virtual design, the prospective study's participants ranged in age from about 18 to 89 years and lived across more than 20 United States geographic areas. To assign participants to cohorts, the prospective study relied on clinical history that participants themselves reported in a screening survey and a study questionnaire. A participant counted as exposed if, within 2 weeks of entering the study, that participant had been in contact with someone who had a PCR-confirmed or clinician-diagnosed COVID-19 case. In the prospective study, whole blood, serum and a nasopharyngeal or oropharyngeal swab were collected from each participant by mobile phlebotomists. Over a roughly 2-month period, participants in the prospective study had the option of providing additional blood draws and questionnaires. Prospective study blood samples were shipped either frozen or at room temperature before DNA extraction.

Of note for this clone: What this receptor recognizes is not known. Per-nucleotide qualities are absent, and no much larger clonotype sits a single base away.

TCRbeta CDR3 regions were amplified from genomic DNA by means of the immunoSEQ Assay, a bias-controlled multiplex PCR. The authors processed their data as follows. Within the assay, amplification of reference gene primers was used to estimate how many nucleated cells each sample contained. Sequence reads were collapsed and filtered to measure the absolute abundance of every unique TCRbeta CDR3 rearrangement. For each sample, productive Simpson clonality was calculated as the square root of Simpson's diversity index across productive rearrangements. In TCRdb, the immuneACCESS table is reduced to in-frame sequences with V and J assigned. These tables do not hold every clone; where another copy was compared, an unresolved V gene accounts for under half, and the others remain unexplained. The DNA was the basis for D and trimming; V, J and clone size are from that table. For this sample the table gives a few hundred thousand clones, of which approximately 84% were detected only once. The ten most abundant clones make up roughly 6.7% of the sample.

The clonotype comes from a woman between 45 and 60 years old who had been exposed to COVID-19. Source material: PBMCs or T cells enriched from blood (not recorded which). Recombination connected TRBV7-2 to TRBJ1-2; TRBD1 fits 7 bases in the junction. The sequenced DNA: TGTGCCAGCAGCCAACCCAGGGGACAGTTCAATGGCTACACCTTC. This codes for CASSQPRGQFNGYTF.